The next 8 T cell receptor beta chains were all read from a single sample in a study of T cells in localized non-small cell lung cancer. The method was immunoSEQ multiplex PCR; TCRdb's version includes in-frame clones alone and lacks a portion of them. The data contain tens of thousands of clones, about 91% of them singletons. Sequencing was performed on peripheral blood, taken before any cancer treatment. The receptors stem from a man aged 35 to 69 with stage I squamous cell lung carcinoma.

The genes are TRBV2 and TRBJ2-2; TRBD2 matches at 7 bases. With V trimmed by 5 bases and J by 6 bases, 6 bases remained unmatched. The CDR3 has 14 amino acids. Germline V CDR1 and CDR2: SNHLY, FYNNEI. CDR3: CASSRLALAGELFF. DNA of the CDR3: TGTGCCAGCAGTAGACTAGCTCTGGCCGGGGAGCTGTTTTTT.

V gene TRBV9 combines with J gene TRBJ1-2; D is uncertain. Per germline, CDR1 SGDLS and CDR2 YYNGEE. Trimming shortened V by 3 bases and J by 4 bases, and 10 bases separated the two germline ends. The CDR3 runs to 13 residues. CDR3 bases: TGTGCCAGCAGCGAGGTGGGCAGCTATGGCTACACCTTC. Translated: CASSEVGSYGYTF.

The chain uses TRBV28 and TRBJ1-5, with D possibly TRBD1 on 6 matching bases. Germline assignment: CDR1 MDHEN and CDR2 SYDVKM. The V end lost 7 bases, the J end lost 1 base, and 20 bases lay between the germline ends. The CDR3 is made up of 17 amino acids. The CDR3 loop reads CASKGVAGQGSNQPQHF. Here the CDR3 DNA reads TGTGCCAGCAAGGGGGTCGCGGGCCAGGGGAGCAATCAGCCCCAGCATTTT.

V gene TRBV7-2 combines with J gene TRBJ1-1; unclear D gene. The V gene lost 2 bases and the J gene lost 4 bases, with 11 bases spanning the gap. The CDR3 runs 14 residues. CDR1 and CDR2 (germline): SGHTA, FQGNSA. This CDR3 reads CASSLNSPRTEAFF. CDR3 sequence (DNA): TGTGCCAGCAGCTTAAATAGTCCACGCACTGAAGCTTTCTTT.

J is TRBJ1-6 and V is TRBV30; no firm D call. The V end was cut by 2 bases, the J end by 13 bases, with 15 bases between. The CDR3 has 13 amino acids. CDR1 and CDR2 (germline): GTSNPN, SVGIG (reference sequence). CDR3: CAWSPPFSWPLHF. The CDR3 nucleotides read TGTGCCTGGAGTCCTCCCTTTTCTTGGCCCCTCCACTTT. Variable domain in full (rest from reference TRBV30 and TRBJ1-6): SQTIHQWPATLVQPVGSPLSLECTVEGTSNPNLYWYRQAAGRGLQLLFYSVGIGQISSEVPQNLSASRPQDRQFILSSKKLLLSDSGFYLCAWSPPFSWPLHFGNGTRLTVT.

The rearrangement uses TRBV7-9 and TRBJ2-3, with TRBD1 matching 7 bases. V trimming: 5 bases; J trimming: 3 bases; junction bases outside the gene matches: 8. Looked up from germline, CDR1 is SEHNR and CDR2 is FQNEAQ (reference sequence). There are 15 residues in the CDR3. CDR3 region: CASSRGGRGTDTQYF. CDR3 DNA sequence: TGTGCCAGCAGCCGAGGGGGCCGAGGGACAGATACGCAGTATTTT. Full variable domain (outside the CDR3, taken from reference TRBV7-9 and TRBJ2-3): DTGVSQNPRHKITKRGQNVTFRCDPISEHNRLYWYRQTLGQGPEFLTYFQNEAQLEKSRLLSDRFSAERPKGSFSTLEIQRTEQGDSAMYLCASSRGGRGTDTQYFGPGTRLTVL.

V is TRBV5-5 and J is TRBJ2-7; TRBD1 matches at 8 bases. Germline V lookup: CDR1 SGHKS, CDR2 YYEKEE (reference sequence). Trimming at V came to 0 bases and at J to 1 base, leaving 3 bases not matched to a gene. The CDR3 runs 15 residues. CDR3 amino acids: CASSLVRTGSYEQYF. CDR3 DNA sequence: TGTGCCAGCAGCTTGGTGAGGACAGGGTCCTACGAGCAGTACTTC.

The chain is built from TRBV7-9 and TRBJ1-2; D remains ambiguous. The V end was cut by 1 base, the J end by 0 bases, with 12 bases between. This CDR3 is 16 amino acids long. Germline loops: CDR1 SEHNR, CDR2 FQNEAQ (reference sequence). CDR3 coding DNA: TGTGCCAGCAGCTTAGGGGCTTTAGGAACTAACTATGGCTACACCTTC. It codes for CASSLGALGTNYGYTF.